The clone carrying this T cell receptor (beta chain) came up a few times. Time point here: patch test 3, about 24 weeks after DPC sensitization. The treatment: therapeutic diphenylcyclopropenone sensitization with weekly scalp DPC. Per the germline V gene, CDR1 is SGHRS and CDR2 is YFSETQ. V dropped 4 bases and J dropped 3 bases, with 10 bases sitting between them. The CDR3 has 13 amino acids. The data derive from a study of human T cells and chemical hapten exposure. Source study methods: 96,000 or so TCRs per sample was the median, with a range of about 20,000 to 690,600. TCRdb recomputed calls from the RACE reads with MiXCR, one row per CDR3 protein. What appears here as the V and J calls and clone size reflects TCRdb's work, not the paper's. This repertoire shows about 190,000 distinct CDR3 sequences, about 22% found once; its top ten account for roughly 2.3%.

The rearrangement joins TRBV5-1 to TRBJ2-5; D uncertain. The TCR was taken from a woman aged 40 to 50 with alopecia areata. Some clones in this sample may be carry-over from other donors' samples. The sequencing used whole blood, collected in connection with sensitization to the hapten diphenylcyclopropenone (DPC). In DNA form, the CDR3 reads TGCGCCAGCAGCAGGTCGTGGGAAGAGACCCAGTACTTC. Translating it yields CASSRSWEETQYF.